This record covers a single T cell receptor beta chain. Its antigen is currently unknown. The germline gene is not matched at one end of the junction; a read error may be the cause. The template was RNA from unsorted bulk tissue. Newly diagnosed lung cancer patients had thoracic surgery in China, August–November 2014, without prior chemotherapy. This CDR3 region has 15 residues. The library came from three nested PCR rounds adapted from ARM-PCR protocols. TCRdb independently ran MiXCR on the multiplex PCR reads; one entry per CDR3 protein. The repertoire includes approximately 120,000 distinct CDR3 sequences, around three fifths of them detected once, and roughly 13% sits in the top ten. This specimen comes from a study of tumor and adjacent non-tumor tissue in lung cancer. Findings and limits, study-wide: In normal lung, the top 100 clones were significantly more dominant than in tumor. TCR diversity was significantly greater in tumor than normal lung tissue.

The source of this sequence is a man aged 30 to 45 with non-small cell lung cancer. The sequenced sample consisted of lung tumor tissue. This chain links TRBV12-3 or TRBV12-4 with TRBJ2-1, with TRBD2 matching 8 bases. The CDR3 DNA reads TGTGCCAGCAGAATTAGCGGGAACTCCTACAATGAGGAGTTCTTC. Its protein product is CASRISGNSYNEEFF.